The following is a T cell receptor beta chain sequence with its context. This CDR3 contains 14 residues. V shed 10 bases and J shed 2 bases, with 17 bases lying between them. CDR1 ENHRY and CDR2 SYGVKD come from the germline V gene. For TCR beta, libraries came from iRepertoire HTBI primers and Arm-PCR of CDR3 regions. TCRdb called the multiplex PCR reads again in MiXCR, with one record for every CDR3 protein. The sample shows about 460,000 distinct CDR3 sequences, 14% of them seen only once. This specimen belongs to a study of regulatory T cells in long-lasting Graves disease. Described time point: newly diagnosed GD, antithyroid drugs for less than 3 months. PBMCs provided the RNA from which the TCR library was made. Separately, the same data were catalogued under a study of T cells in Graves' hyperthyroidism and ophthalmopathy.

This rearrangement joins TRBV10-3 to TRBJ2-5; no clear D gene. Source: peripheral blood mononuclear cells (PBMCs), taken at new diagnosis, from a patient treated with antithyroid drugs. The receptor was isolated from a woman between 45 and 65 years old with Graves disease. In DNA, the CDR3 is TGTGCCACCAAAACGGACGGTATACAAGAGACCCAGTACTTC. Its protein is CATKTDGIQETQYF.